The 23 T cell receptor beta chains given below trace back to one sample, sequenced in a study of regulatory T cells in long-lasting Graves disease. Time point indicated: persistent/refractory GD, antithyroid drugs over 5 years with positive TRAb. The authors made the TCR library using RNA they extracted from PBMCs. Assembly of TCR beta libraries relied on iRepertoire HTBI primers together with Arm-PCR of CDR3 regions. One entry per CDR3 protein results from TCRdb running MiXCR on the multiplex PCR reads. The data hold 400,000 or so distinct CDR3 sequences, with about 25% observed a single time. The sample consisted of peripheral blood mononuclear cells (PBMCs), taken when the disease was refractory, from a patient treated with antithyroid drugs. Source of these receptors: a female donor with Graves disease.

This clonotype was detected a few times. The V call is TRBV19, the J call TRBJ1-2; D gene uncertain. The CDR3 covers 16 residues. The V and J ends lost 7 bases and 3 bases respectively, with 21 bases between them. Germline CDR1 is LNHDA and CDR2 is SQIVND (reference sequence). Here the CDR3 reads CASIKGSSGGHYGYTF. DNA of the CDR3: TGTGCCAGTATTAAAGGGTCATCGGGAGGGCACTATGGCTACACCTTC. The entire variable domain, with the rest obtained from reference TRBV19 and TRBJ1-2, is as follows: DGGITQSPKYLFRKEGQNVTLSCEQNLNHDAMYWYRQDPGQGLRLIYYSQIVNDFQKGDIAEGYSVSREKKESFPLTVTSAQKNPTAFYLCASIKGSSGGHYGYTFGSGTRLTVV.

This clonotype came up many times. The V and J genes are TRBV5-1 and TRBJ2-6, with D perhaps matching TRBD1 (6 bases). Deletions cut 5 bases from V and 0 bases from J, with 6 bases between. Germline V gene lookup returns CDR1 SGHRS and CDR2 YFSETQ. The CDR3 loop spans 14 amino acids. CDR3 sequence: CASRQGSGANVLTF. The CDR3 DNA sequence: TGCGCCAGCAGACAGGGCTCTGGGGCCAACGTCCTGACTTTC. Complete variable domain (other parts from reference TRBV5-1 and TRBJ2-6): KAGVTQTPRYLIKTRGQQVTLSCSPISGHRSVSWYQQTPGQGLQFLFEYFSETQRNKGNFPGRFSGRQFSNSRSEMNVSTLELGDSALYLCASRQGSGANVLTFGAGSRLTVL.

The chain recombines TRBV18 with TRBJ2-5, with D possibly TRBD2 on 6 matching bases. The CDR3 sequence is 14 residues long. V was clipped by 6 bases and J by 3 bases, with 14 bases between them. Germline loops: CDR1 KGHSH, CDR2 LQKENI. The DNA for the CDR3 is TGTGCCAGCTCGGGGGGACTGACTAAAGAGACCCAGTACTTC. Amino acids: CASSGGLTKETQYF.

This chain joins TRBV20-1 and TRBJ2-7; D gene unclear. Germline V gives CDR1 DFQATT, CDR2 SNEGSKA (reference sequence). The CDR3 contains 13 residues. V dropped 6 bases and J dropped 3 bases, with 15 bases sitting between them. CDR3 DNA: TGCAGTGCCTGGCACGCCGCGGACTACGAGCAGTACTTC. Translation: CSAWHAADYEQYF.

The chain recombines TRBV19 with TRBJ1-2; D unclear. V shed 9 bases and J shed 0 bases, with 8 bases lying between them. The CDR3 consists of 12 residues. Per the germline V gene, CDR1 is LNHDA and CDR2 is SQIVND (reference sequence). The CDR3: CASISSNYGYTF. For the CDR3, the DNA is TGTGCCAGCATTAGCTCTAACTATGGCTACACCTTC.

V and J are TRBV12-3 or TRBV12-4 and TRBJ2-5, with TRBD2 matching 10 bases. With the DNA end fitting TRBJ2-1 better, the J assignment may be wrong. The CDR3 totals 14 residues. CDR3 sequence (DNA): TGTGCCAGCAGAACTAGCGGGATTAACGGTGAGCAGTTCTTC. Encoded protein: CASRTSGINGEQFF.

This clonotype has only a few counts. The CDR3 reads CASSPPSEPYEQYF. The CDR3 DNA reads as TGTGCCAGCTCACCACCCTCTGAACCCTACGAGCAGTACTTC. The genes are TRBV18 and TRBJ2-7, with D unresolved. Deletions cut 0 bases from V and 2 bases from J, with 8 bases between. CDR3 length equals 14 residues. The germline V gene encodes CDR1 KGHSH and CDR2 LQKENI.

The chain employs TRBV10-3 and TRBJ2-7; 13 bases match TRBD2. The CDR3 consists of 15 residues. Germline V lookup: CDR1 ENHRY, CDR2 SYGVKD. V trimming: 7 bases; J trimming: 2 bases; junction bases outside the gene matches: 5. The DNA for the CDR3 is TGTGCCATCAAATCGACTAGCGGGAGGACCTACGAGCAGTACTTC. Translation gives CAIKSTSGRTYEQYF.

This clonotype was found a few times. The V gene is TRBV12-3 or TRBV12-4, the J gene TRBJ2-2; D is undetermined. CDR3 length: 17 amino acids. Trimming removed 2 bases from V and 5 bases from J, with 18 bases in between. CDR3 DNA: TGTGCCAGCAGTTTATATCGGGCCGTATTCCCGACCGGGGAGCTGTTTTTT. Its translation is CASSLYRAVFPTGELFF.

The table lists this clonotype with a few counts. The chain carries TRBV12-3 or TRBV12-4 and TRBJ2-7, with D possibly TRBD2 on 6 matching bases. V shed 4 bases and J shed 1 base, with 8 bases lying between them. CDR3 length equals 13 residues. CDR3 protein: CASSWAGSYEQYF. In nucleotides, the CDR3 is TGTGCCAGCAGTTGGGCGGGATCCTACGAGCAGTACTTC.

This clonotype was found a few times. This chain connects TRBV25-1 to TRBJ1-1, with TRBD1 identical over 7 bases. Trimming cost V 6 bases and J 1 base; bases outside gene matches: 8. This CDR3 contains 15 residues. Germline-derived CDR1 and CDR2 are MGHDK and SYGVNS. The CDR3 DNA follows: TGTGCCAGCAGCCTAACAGGGGCCAGGAACACTGAAGCTTTCTTT. Translated, it gives CASSLTGARNTEAFF.

This clonotype was picked up a small number of times. CDR3 nucleotide sequence: TGTGCCAGCAGCTTAGTCTGGGGTGGGAGCTCTGGGGCCAACGTCCTGACTTTC. This translates into CASSLVWGGSSGANVLTF. This chain links TRBV7-9 with TRBJ2-6, with D tentatively TRBD2 (5 bases). Germline-derived CDR1 and CDR2 are SEHNR and FQNEAQ (reference sequence). This CDR3 comprises 18 residues. The germline V and J ends were trimmed by 1 base and 0 bases, with 13 bases remaining between them.

At least ten counts were recorded for this clonotype. The DNA of the CDR3 is TGTGCCAGCAGTACCATGGGGTCCGGCTACGAGCAGTACTTC. Its translation is CASSTMGSGYEQYF. This rearrangement joins TRBV28 to TRBJ2-7; D ambiguous. The CDR3 consists of 14 residues. V gave up 5 bases and J gave up 3 bases, with 14 bases separating them. The germline CDR1 and CDR2 sequences are MDHEN and SYDVKM.

The rearrangement joins TRBV29-1 to TRBJ2-1, with 8 bases lining up with TRBD2. From germline, CDR1 is SQVTM and CDR2 ANQGSEA. V shed 7 bases and J 5 bases; nucleotides not matched to a gene: 10. This CDR3 comprises 14 residues. The CDR3 bases are TGCAGCGCTGACGCCGGGACTAGTAACAATGAGCAGTTCTTC. Protein sequence: CSADAGTSNNEQFF.

This clonotype was seen a handful of times. The rearrangement joins TRBV3-1 to TRBJ2-5, with no clear D. The CDR3 length is 12 residues. The V gene's germline CDR1 is LGHDT and CDR2 YNNKEL (reference sequence). V lost 1 base to trimming and J lost 6 bases, with 6 bases between them. The CDR3 protein is CASSQGWQTQYF. CDR3 nucleotides: TGTGCCAGCAGCCAAGGATGGCAGACCCAGTACTTC.

This clonotype was seen only a few times. The chain uses TRBV10-3 and TRBJ2-7, with D possibly being TRBD2 (5 bases). V lost 7 bases to trimming and J lost 2 bases, with 6 bases between them. The CDR3 length is 11 residues. Germline CDR1 and CDR2: ENHRY and SYGVKD. The CDR3 DNA is TGTGCCATCATGAGGGCCTACGAGCAGTACTTC. The encoded protein is CAIMRAYEQYF.

With regard to this clonotype: Being one base from a much bigger clone, this may be a read error. The chain has TRBV24-1 and TRBJ1-1, with TRBD1 matching 7 bases. V shed 11 bases, J shed 5 bases, and the junction held 10 bases outside the gene matches. The V gene's germline CDR1 is KGHDR and CDR2 SFDVKD. The CDR3 is made up of 13 amino acids. This CDR3 is CAIRGASSTEAFF. The CDR3 coding sequence is TGTGCCATCAGGGGGGCGAGTTCAACTGAAGCTTTCTTT.

This clonotype was found many times. The chain has TRBV20-1 and TRBJ2-7; 10 bases match TRBD2. The V and J ends lost 6 bases and 4 bases, in that order; junction bases with no gene match: 18. Germline values: CDR1 DFQATT, CDR2 SNEGSKA (reference sequence). The CDR3 runs to 17 residues. The CDR3 DNA sequence: TGCAGTGCCACCGGGGGAAAGCCGGGACTAGCGTCGTACGAGCAGTACTTC. It codes for CSATGGKPGLASYEQYF.

This chain links TRBV5-6 with TRBJ1-1; 7 bases are shared with TRBD1. This CDR3 comprises 14 residues. J was trimmed by 7 bases and V by 2 bases; bases with no gene match: 8. Germline values: CDR1 SGHDT, CDR2 YYEEEE. The CDR3 DNA sequence: TGTGCCAGCAGCTTCCCCAGAGGGACAGATGAAGCTTTCTTT. It yields the protein CASSFPRGTDEAFF. The whole variable domain, filled in from reference TRBV5-6 and TRBJ1-1, reads DAGVTQSPTHLIKTRGQQVTLRCSPKSGHDTVSWYQQALGQGPQFIFQYYEEEERQRGNFPDRFSGHQFPNYSSELNVNALLLGDSALYLCASSFPRGTDEAFFGQGTRLTVV.

V gene TRBV6-1 combines with J gene TRBJ2-7; D remains ambiguous. This CDR3 region has 14 residues. Trimming removed 7 bases from V and 2 bases from J, with 15 bases in between. Germline assignment: CDR1 MNHNS and CDR2 SASEGT. The CDR3 sequence: CASKRANQAYEQYF. In DNA, the CDR3 is TGTGCCAGCAAACGGGCCAACCAGGCCTACGAGCAGTACTTC.

This clonotype was observed many times. The genes are TRBV28 and TRBJ2-2; weak D call: TRBD2 (6 bases). Germline V gives CDR1 MDHEN, CDR2 SYDVKM. CDR3 length: 15 residues. V was clipped by 5 bases and J by 2 bases, with 12 bases between them. The CDR3 DNA reads TGTGCCAGCAGTGGACCGGGAGCAAACACCGGGGAGCTGTTTTTT. Encoded protein: CASSGPGANTGELFF. The complete variable domain, with remaining parts taken from reference TRBV28 and TRBJ2-2, reads DVKVTQSSRYLVKRTGEKVFLECVQDMDHENMFWYRQDPGLGLRLIYFSYDVKMKEKGDIPEGYSVSREKKERFSLILESASTNQTSMYLCASSGPGANTGELFFGEGSRLTVL.

This clonotype came up a few times. The CDR3: CATLRPLGSSYEQYF. Written as DNA, the CDR3 is TGTGCCACGTTACGCCCACTGGGGAGCTCCTACGAGCAGTACTTC. The rearrangement joins TRBV7-8 to TRBJ2-7; maybe TRBD2 (5 bases). This CDR3 is 15 amino acids long. V was pared by 10 bases and J by 0 bases, with 19 bases between. CDR1 is SGHVS, CDR2 FQNEAQ, per germline.

This clonotype showed up many times. This chain links TRBV19 with TRBJ1-2; D remains ambiguous. The CDR3 loop spans 14 amino acids. Trimming took off 6 bases at V and 4 bases at J, with 15 bases between the two ends. Germline V lookup: CDR1 LNHDA, CDR2 SQIVND (reference sequence). CDR3 amino acids: CASRDVAGPYGYTF. As DNA, the CDR3 is TGTGCCAGTAGGGACGTGGCAGGCCCCTATGGCTACACCTTC.